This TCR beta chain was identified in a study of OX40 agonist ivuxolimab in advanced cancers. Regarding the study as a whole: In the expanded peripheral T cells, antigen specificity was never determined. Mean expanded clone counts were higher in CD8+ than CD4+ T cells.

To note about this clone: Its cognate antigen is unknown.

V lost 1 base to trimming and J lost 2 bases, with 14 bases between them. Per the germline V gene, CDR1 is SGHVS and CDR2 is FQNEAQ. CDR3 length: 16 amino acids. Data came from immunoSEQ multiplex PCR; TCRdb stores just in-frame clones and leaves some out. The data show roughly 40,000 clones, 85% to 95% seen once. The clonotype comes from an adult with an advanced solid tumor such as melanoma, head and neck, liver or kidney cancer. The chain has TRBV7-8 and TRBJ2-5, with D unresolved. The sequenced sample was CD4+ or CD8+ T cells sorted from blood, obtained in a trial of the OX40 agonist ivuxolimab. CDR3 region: CASSLDEWALQETQYF. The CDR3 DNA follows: TGTGCCAGCAGCTTAGACGAGTGGGCCCTTCAAGAGACCCAGTACTTC.